The subject of this entry is one T cell receptor beta chain. Its antigen is undetermined. This specimen belongs to a study of T cell responses to AZD1222 COVID-19 vaccine. Whole-study findings and limits: White British donors predominated, females outnumbered males, and clonal diversity was possibly underestimated. Vaccine-associated CD4 TCRs spanned spike, dominant at 160-218 and 743-854. Once two AZD1222 doses were given, Spike-specific TCR breadth and depth went up. Seropositivity was recorded at baseline in only 6 or 7 AZD1222 recipients.

The table came from immunoSEQ multiplex PCR; TCRdb's copy has only in-frame clones and leaves some out. This table holds around 130,000 clones, over 75% found once. This CDR3 comprises 15 residues. V gave up 4 bases and J gave up 4 bases; unmatched junction bases: 7. Looked up from germline, CDR1 is SGHNT and CDR2 is YYREEE (reference sequence). This TCR was sampled from an adult in good health. This chain uses TRBV5-4 with TRBJ2-7, with 11 bases identical to TRBD2. The material was peripheral blood, obtained on day 0 of AZD1222 vaccination. Here the CDR3 DNA reads TGTGCCAGCAGCGGGGGGGGACTAGCGGCTTACGAGCAGTACTTC. Its protein is CASSGGGLAAYEQYF.